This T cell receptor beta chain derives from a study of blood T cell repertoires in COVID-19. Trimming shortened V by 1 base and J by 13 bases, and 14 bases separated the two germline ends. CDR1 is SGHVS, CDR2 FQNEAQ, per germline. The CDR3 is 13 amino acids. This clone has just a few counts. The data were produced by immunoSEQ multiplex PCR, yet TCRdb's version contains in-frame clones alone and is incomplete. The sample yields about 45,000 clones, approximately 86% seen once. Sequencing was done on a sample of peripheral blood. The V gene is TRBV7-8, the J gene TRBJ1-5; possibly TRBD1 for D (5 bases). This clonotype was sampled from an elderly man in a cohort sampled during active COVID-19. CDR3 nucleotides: TGTGCCAGCAGCTTAGAAGAAGGGGCCCTACAGCATTTT. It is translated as CASSLEEGALQHF.